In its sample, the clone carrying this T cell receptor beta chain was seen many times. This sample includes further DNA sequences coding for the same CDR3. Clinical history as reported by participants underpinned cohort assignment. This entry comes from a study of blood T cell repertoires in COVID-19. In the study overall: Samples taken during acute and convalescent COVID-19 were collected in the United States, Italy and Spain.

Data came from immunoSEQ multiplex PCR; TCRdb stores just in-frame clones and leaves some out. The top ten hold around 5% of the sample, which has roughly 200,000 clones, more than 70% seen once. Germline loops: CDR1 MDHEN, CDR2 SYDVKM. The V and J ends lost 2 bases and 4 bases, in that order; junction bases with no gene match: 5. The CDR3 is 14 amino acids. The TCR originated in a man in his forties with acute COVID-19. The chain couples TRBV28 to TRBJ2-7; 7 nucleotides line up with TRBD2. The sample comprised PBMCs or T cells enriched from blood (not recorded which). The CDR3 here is CASSLGGRVYEQYF. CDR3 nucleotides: TGTGCCAGCAGTTTAGGAGGGAGGGTGTACGAGCAGTACTTC.